Following are 8 T cell receptor beta chains from one sample sequenced in a study of Ad26.COV2.S vaccination and SARS-CoV-2 variants. TCRdb's copy holds only in-frame clones and misses some; the assay was immunoSEQ multiplex PCR. The data show around 340,000 clones, around nine tenths seen once. Described treatment: over 15 received Ad26.COV2.S at low or high dose, single or two shots; roughly 5 received placebo; per-sample allocation not given. Each sample was drawn 63 days after the first injection (of vaccine or placebo). The sample in question was peripheral blood, obtained in a trial of Ad26.COV2.S vaccine versus placebo. The receptor source for this set is a person between 18 and 65 years old who received the Ad26.COV2.S COVID-19 vaccine or a placebo.

For the CDR3, the DNA is TGTGCCAGCAGTCCCCAGGACGGGAATTACTATGGCTACACCTTC. Its translation is CASSPQDGNYYGYTF. This rearrangement joins TRBV28 to TRBJ1-2; D is undetermined. V lost 5 bases and J lost 3, with 16 bases in between. The CDR3 is made up of 15 amino acids. Germline loops: CDR1 MDHEN, CDR2 SYDVKM.

Concerning this clone itself: This may stem from a read error, because a much larger clone lies one nucleotide away. The CDR3 DNA reads TGTGCCAGCAGCCAAGTGGGGGGGTACGAGCAGTACTTC. Translation: CASSQVGGYEQYF. The chain is built from TRBV14 and TRBJ2-7, with 7 nucleotides matching TRBD2. There are 13 residues in the CDR3. Per the germline V gene, CDR1 is SGHDN and CDR2 is FVKESK. With 1 base clipped from V and 4 bases from J, the junction kept 1 base outside the gene matches.

The chain links TRBV9 to TRBJ1-2; D is unclear. The V end lost 4 bases, the J end lost 4 bases, and 11 bases lay between the germline ends. In germline, CDR1 is SGDLS, CDR2 YYNGEE. CDR3 length: 13 residues. As DNA, the CDR3 is TGTGCCAGCAGCTCCCGCAGTCCCTATGGCTACACCTTC. Its translation is CASSSRSPYGYTF. Variable domain in full (rest from reference TRBV9 and TRBJ1-2): DSGVTQTPKHLITATGQRVTLRCSPRSGDLSVYWYQQSLDQGLQFLIQYYNGEERAKGNILERFSAQQFPDLHSELNLSSLELGDSALYFCASSSRSPYGYTFGSGTRLTVV.

V and J are TRBV2 and TRBJ2-5; tentative D call: TRBD1 (6 bases). The V gene's germline CDR1 is SNHLY and CDR2 FYNNEI. Deletions cut 7 bases from V and 1 base from J, with 13 bases between. The length of the CDR3 is 14 residues. The CDR3 region is CASNSQGGQETQYF. The CDR3 DNA reads TGTGCCAGCAACTCCCAAGGGGGCCAAGAGACCCAGTACTTC.

This sequence joins TRBV5-6 and TRBJ2-5, with TRBD2 matching 8 bases. Per germline, CDR1 SGHDT and CDR2 YYEEEE. This CDR3 contains 18 residues. Trimming took 0 bases from V and 3 from J; bases not matched to a gene: 13. CDR3 DNA sequence: TGTGCCAGCAGCTTGGGTACAGCGGGGGATTTTTTAGAAGAGACCCAGTACTTC. This sequence encodes CASSLGTAGDFLEETQYF.

The chain recombines TRBV7-7 with TRBJ2-1; no firm D call. CDR1 is SSHAT and CDR2 is FNYEAQ in the germline V gene (reference sequence). This CDR3 spans 14 amino acids. Trimming cost V 4 bases and J 8 bases, with 15 bases left between them. The CDR3 reads CASSSGPLGHEQFF. In DNA, the CDR3 is TGTGCCAGCAGCTCCGGACCCCTCGGGCATGAGCAGTTCTTC.

This clone was counted once. The chain links TRBV12-3 or TRBV12-4 to TRBJ2-5; D unresolved. V lost 3 bases and J lost 5, with 10 bases in between. This CDR3 is built from 13 residues. The CDR3 here is CASSFGEWETQYF. Written as DNA, the CDR3 is TGTGCCAGCAGTTTTGGGGAATGGGAGACCCAGTACTTC.

V gene TRBV5-1 combines with J gene TRBJ1-3, with 9 bases lining up with TRBD1. With 4 bases clipped from V and 4 bases from J, the junction kept 6 bases outside the gene matches. The CDR3 spans 15 residues. CDR1 is SGHRS and CDR2 is YFSETQ in the germline V gene. In DNA form, the CDR3 reads TGCGCCAGCAGCGAGGGACAGGGTTTGGGAAACACCATATATTTT. Protein: CASSEGQGLGNTIYF.